One and the same sample provided the 20 T cell receptor beta chains below, sequenced in a study of T cells in Graves' hyperthyroidism and ophthalmopathy. Regions amplified from RNA transcripts were the TCR beta CDR3 regions. A set of HTBI primers served as the primers for a first-round RT-PCR of the TCR CDR3. Each CDR3 protein is one row after TCRdb ran MiXCR on the multiplex PCR reads. In the table there are about 480,000 distinct CDR3 sequences, 14% of which are singletons. Sequenced input: blood. All receptors come from a woman aged 18-35 years with Graves' hyperthyroidism.

This clonotype was seen at least ten times. The gene calls are TRBV19 and TRBJ1-2; D is uncertain. Germline V gene sequence: CDR1 LNHDA, CDR2 SQIVND (reference sequence). The CDR3 has 13 amino acids. V dropped 7 bases and J dropped 4 bases, with 13 bases sitting between them. CDR3 nucleotide sequence: TGTGCCAGTATAGGCCGTCGACGCTATGGCTACACCTTC. As protein: CASIGRRRYGYTF.

The rearrangement joins TRBV2 to TRBJ2-3; 8 bases match TRBD2. The CDR3 runs to 16 residues. With 4 bases clipped from V and 4 bases from J, the junction kept 10 bases outside the gene matches. Per germline, CDR1 SNHLY and CDR2 FYNNEI. CDR3 protein: CASSVIGREGPDTQYF. CDR3 nucleotides: TGTGCCAGCAGTGTGATAGGACGGGAGGGCCCAGATACGCAGTATTTT.

V gene TRBV9 combines with J gene TRBJ2-2, with 10 bases matching TRBD2. The CDR3 extends over 18 amino acids. Germline assignment: CDR1 SGDLS and CDR2 YYNGEE. J lost 1 base, V lost 1 base, and 7 bases had no gene match. This chain's CDR3 is CASSVPLAGGMNTGELFF. CDR3 bases: TGTGCCAGCAGCGTACCCTTAGCGGGAGGAATGAACACCGGGGAGCTGTTTTTT.

This clonotype was observed at least ten times. The rearrangement links TRBV6-1 to TRBJ1-3; no clear D. Trimming took 3 bases from V and 0 from J, leaving 9 bases between them. Germline V gives CDR1 MNHNS, CDR2 SASEGT. The CDR3 length is 15 residues. The CDR3 DNA reads TGTGCCAGCAGTGACCCGCAGAACTCTGGAAACACCATATATTTT. It yields the protein CASSDPQNSGNTIYF.

This clonotype was seen only a few times. The V gene is TRBV20-1, the J gene TRBJ1-6; 9 nucleotides match TRBD1. Germline lookup yields CDR1 DFQATT and CDR2 SNEGSKA (reference sequence). The junction had 6 bases not matched to a gene; V was cut back by 2 bases and J by 10 bases. This CDR3 spans 14 amino acids. The CDR3 DNA follows: TGCAGTGCTAGAAAGACAGGGGGGGACTCACCCCTCCACTTT. This encodes CSARKTGGDSPLHF.

This clonotype was counted ten times or more. The chain has TRBV5-1 and TRBJ2-1; D unresolved. From germline, CDR1 is SGHRS and CDR2 YFSETQ. The CDR3 contains 16 residues. V lost 4 bases and J 1 base, leaving 15 bases between the germline ends. CDR3 amino acids: CASSLRYSSSYNEQFF. Written as DNA, the CDR3 is TGCGCCAGCAGCCTGAGGTACTCCTCATCCTACAATGAGCAGTTCTTC. The full variable domain, in which reference TRBV5-1 and TRBJ2-1 provide the parts outside the CDR3, is KAGVTQTPRYLIKTRGQQVTLSCSPISGHRSVSWYQQTPGQGLQFLFEYFSETQRNKGNFPGRFSGRQFSNSRSEMNVSTLELGDSALYLCASSLRYSSSYNEQFFGPGTRLTVL.

Concerning this clonotype: A read error is possible here, since a much larger clone lies one base away. The chain couples TRBV6-1 to TRBJ2-2; D not resolved. The germline V gene encodes CDR1 MNHNS and CDR2 SASEGT. The CDR3 consists of 11 residues. CDR3 sequence reads: CVSQAAGELFF. For the CDR3, the DNA is TGTGTCAGCCAGGCCGCCGGGGAGCTGTTTTTT.

There are many counts of this clonotype. J is TRBJ2-2 and V is TRBV19; maybe TRBD1 (5 bases). V was clipped by 5 bases and J by 1 base, with 14 bases between them. The CDR3 sequence is 16 residues long. CDR1 and CDR2 from the germline V gene are LNHDA and SQIVND (reference sequence). The CDR3 coding sequence is TGTGCCAGTAGTGCGCCCCATACAGGGAACACCGGGGAGCTGTTTTTT. This encodes CASSAPHTGNTGELFF.

This clonotype was detected only a few times. V gene TRBV3-1 combines with J gene TRBJ2-7; no clear D. The CDR3 totals 17 residues. Deletions cut 3 bases from V and 0 bases from J, with 18 bases between. Germline assignment: CDR1 LGHDT and CDR2 YNNKEL (reference sequence). In DNA, the CDR3 is TGTGCCAGCAGCCAGATGCGTGTGGGTTTGAGCTCCTACGAGCAGTACTTC. Encoded protein: CASSQMRVGLSSYEQYF.

V is TRBV5-1 and J is TRBJ2-1, with D maybe TRBD2 (7 bases). V lost 0 bases, J lost 5 bases, and 9 bases lay in between. The CDR3 has 14 amino acids. Germline lookup yields CDR1 SGHRS and CDR2 YFSETQ. CDR3 loop: CASSLEGGDNEQFF. In DNA form, the CDR3 reads TGCGCCAGCAGCTTGGAGGGGGGGGACAATGAGCAGTTCTTC.

This sequence joins TRBV6-2 or TRBV6-3 and TRBJ1-4; TRBD1 might be the D (5 bases). V was clipped by 8 bases and J by 0 bases, with 16 bases between them. This CDR3 has 16 residues. Germline CDR1 is MNHEY and CDR2 is SVGEGT. The CDR3 DNA sequence: TGTGCCAGCTGGGGCAGGGAAACCTCAACTAATGAAAAACTGTTTTTT. Its translation is CASWGRETSTNEKLFF.

Ten or more counts support this clonotype. The J gene is TRBJ1-4, the V gene TRBV12-3 or TRBV12-4; D may be TRBD1 (5 bases). V was clipped by 8 bases and J by 5 bases, with 12 bases between them. The CDR3 totals 13 residues. This CDR3 is CASASPGNEKLFF. CDR3 sequence (DNA): TGTGCCAGCGCGAGCCCAGGGAATGAAAAACTGTTTTTT.

This clonotype was seen only a few times. V gene TRBV5-1 combines with J gene TRBJ2-1; TRBD2 might be the D (6 bases). V gave up 4 bases and J gave up 4 bases, with 15 bases separating them. The germline CDR1 and CDR2 sequences are SGHRS and YFSETQ. This CDR3 region has 15 residues. CDR3 residues: CASSPGTGTYNEQFF. The CDR3 DNA reads TGCGCCAGCAGCCCCGGGACTGGGACTTACAATGAGCAGTTCTTC. The variable domain in full, completed from reference TRBV5-1 and TRBJ2-1, reads KAGVTQTPRYLIKTRGQQVTLSCSPISGHRSVSWYQQTPGQGLQFLFEYFSETQRNKGNFPGRFSGRQFSNSRSEMNVSTLELGDSALYLCASSPGTGTYNEQFFGPGTRLTVL.

This clonotype was seen at least ten times. The chain combines TRBV20-1 with TRBJ2-2, with TRBD2 identical over 9 bases. Germline V gene sequence: CDR1 DFQATT, CDR2 SNEGSKA (reference sequence). The trim removed 4 bases at V and 2 bases at J, leaving 8 bases unmatched. The CDR3 covers 16 residues. The CDR3 DNA sequence: TGCAGTGCTACATTAGCGGGAGTAGGAAACACCGGGGAGCTGTTTTTT. Amino acids: CSATLAGVGNTGELFF.

Many counts were recorded for this clonotype. This sequence joins TRBV2 and TRBJ2-7, with 9 bases fitting TRBD2. CDR3 length equals 14 residues. Unmatched junction bases numbered 8, after V lost 4 bases and J lost 7 bases. CDR1 is SNHLY and CDR2 is FYNNEI in the germline V gene. The CDR3: CASSVGGRAGEQYV. In DNA form, the CDR3 reads TGTGCCAGCAGTGTGGGCGGGAGGGCCGGTGAGCAGTACGTC.

This clonotype was observed at least ten times. The V and J genes are TRBV12-3 or TRBV12-4 and TRBJ1-1; 7 bases line up with TRBD1. The CDR3 sequence is 14 residues long. Trimming cost V 7 bases and J 5 bases; bases outside gene matches: 10. This CDR3 is CASTKTGRGTEAFF. As DNA, the CDR3 is TGTGCCAGCACTAAGACAGGGAGAGGGACTGAAGCTTTCTTT.

This clonotype was detected ten times or more. The chain carries TRBV20-1 and TRBJ2-1; D might be TRBD1 (5 bases). The CDR3 runs 15 residues. Germline CDR1 reads DFQATT; CDR2 reads SNEGSKA (reference sequence). V lost 1 base, J lost 3 bases, and 13 bases lay in between. DNA for the CDR3: TGCAGTGCTAGAGGGGGCAGCGCGATCTACAATGAGCAGTTCTTC. It specifies CSARGGSAIYNEQFF.

This clonotype was found many times. The V call is TRBV6-2 or TRBV6-3, the J call TRBJ1-5; maybe TRBD1 (5 bases). V gave up 0 bases and J gave up 3 bases, with 9 bases separating them. This CDR3 is built from 15 residues. Looked up from germline, CDR1 is MNHEY and CDR2 is SVGEGT. CDR3 region: CASSYSGAHNQPQHF. Written as DNA, the CDR3 is TGTGCCAGCAGTTACTCAGGGGCCCACAATCAGCCCCAGCATTTT.

This clonotype came up many times. This chain connects TRBV3-1 to TRBJ2-3; the D is unclear. Trimming shortened V by 1 base and J by 2 bases, and 13 bases separated the two germline ends. Germline loops: CDR1 LGHDT, CDR2 YNNKEL (reference sequence). The CDR3 consists of 16 residues. In DNA form, the CDR3 reads TGTGCCAGCAGCCAAGGGATCGGCGAACACACAGATACGCAGTATTTT. It encodes CASSQGIGEHTDTQYF.

Many counts were recorded for this clonotype. The rearrangement uses TRBV11-2 and TRBJ1-1; no clear D. Germline-derived CDR1 and CDR2 are SGHAT and FQNNGV. Trimming removed 1 base from V and 1 base from J, with 13 bases in between. CDR3 size: 16 residues. CDR3 in DNA: TGTGCCAGCAGCTTAGGTCTGATAGGTACGAACACTGAAGCTTTCTTT. Protein: CASSLGLIGTNTEAFF.